Here is one T cell receptor (beta chain) with its context. Antigen specificity is unknown. A read error is possible here, since a much larger clone lies one base away. Other DNA sequences in this sample translate to the same CDR3. The CDR3 length is 13 residues. The V end lost 5 bases, the J end lost 1 base, and 8 bases lay between the germline ends. Per the germline V gene, CDR1 is SEHNR and CDR2 is FQNEAQ (reference sequence). The data originate from a study of shared clonotypes between healthy human individuals. Assay: immunoSEQ multiplex PCR; the TCRdb copy retains only in-frame clones and omits some. The sample has some 320,000 clones; over 75% are singletons. Findings of the study overall: The diversity represented, both genetic and in exposure history, was limited by few donors.

The TCR sequence derives from a man aged 18-30 years in good health. The material sequenced was memory CD8+ T cells sorted from blood. Regarding subset: CD45RO+ cells pooled with CCR7-negative TemRA cells. This chain connects TRBV7-9 to TRBJ1-1; D is perhaps TRBD1 (5 bases). CDR3 in amino acids: CASSTTGNTEAFF. The DNA for the CDR3 is TGTGCCAGCAGCACAACAGGGAACACTGAAGCTTTCTTT.